The subject of this entry is one TCR beta chain. Antigen specificity is unknown. The data derive from a study of T-cell memory formation after mild COVID-19. Study summary: Clusters were largely donor specific.

This CDR3 contains 14 residues. Trimming shortened V by 5 bases and J by 7 bases, and 17 bases separated the two germline ends. The V gene's germline CDR1 is LGHDT and CDR2 YNNKEL (reference sequence). Study conclusions and caveats: Mostly located in CM and EM were contracting CD4+ clones, with contracting CD8+ clones located in EMRA. In second-wave clones peaking day 37, SARS-CoV-2 specificity remained unconfirmed.

5'RACE with constant-segment primers built TCRalpha and TCRbeta cDNA libraries with UMIs. TCRdb re-analysed the 5' RACE reads in MiXCR, keeping a single row per CDR3 protein. This sample has 350,000 to 500,000 distinct CDR3 sequences, with roughly 20% found just once. V usage is TRBV3-1 and J usage is TRBJ1-2; weak D call: TRBD1 (6 bases). The sequenced material came from PBMCs or a T cell subset sorted from them (not recorded which). The clonotype was recovered from an adult woman who had mild COVID-19 (a few samples of this study predate the infection). Cell type and time point are not known. CDR3 protein: CASSGGQILLGYTF. CDR3 nucleotides: TGTGCCAGCAGCGGAGGACAGATCCTCCTTGGCTACACCTTC. The full variable domain, completed using reference TRBV3-1 and TRBJ1-2, is DTAVSQTPKYLVTQMGNDKSIKCEQNLGHDTMYWYKQDSKKFLKIMFSYNNKELIINETVPNRFSPKSPDKAHLNLHINSLELGDSAVYFCASSGGQILLGYTFGSGTRLTVV.